One sample yielded the 21 T cell receptor beta chains listed below, sequenced in a study of CD8 T cells in ankylosing spondylitis. TCRdb re-called the 5' RACE reads with MiXCR, one entry per CDR3 protein. The sample records a few hundred thousand distinct CDR3 sequences, about a sixth being singletons. Sequences were obtained from blood, either unsorted or a sorted T cell fraction (not recorded which). The source of these receptors is a male donor with ankylosing spondylitis or in good health (not recorded which).

The J gene is TRBJ1-5, the V gene TRBV29-1; D possibly corresponds to TRBD1 (6 bases). The germline V gene has CDR1 SQVTM and CDR2 ANQGSEA. The CDR3 runs to 12 residues. Trimming stripped 7 bases from V and 7 bases from J, with 14 bases between. The CDR3 here is CSAGEQGQPQHF. The DNA of the CDR3 is TGCAGCGCTGGAGAACAGGGACAGCCCCAGCATTTT.

This clonotype was observed a few times. J is TRBJ2-3 and V is TRBV5-1, with 9 positions matching TRBD2. The CDR3 contains 17 residues. Germline lookup yields CDR1 SGHRS and CDR2 YFSETQ. J lost 2 bases, V lost 0 bases, and 7 bases had no gene match. The CDR3 protein is CASSLGLLAGSTDTQYF. The CDR3 DNA reads as TGCGCCAGCAGCTTGGGATTGCTAGCGGGGTCCACAGATACGCAGTATTTT.

The rearrangement joins TRBV29-1 to TRBJ2-7, with D unclear. CDR3 length: 12 amino acids. CDR1 is SQVTM and CDR2 is ANQGSEA in the germline V gene. V lost 3 bases to trimming and J lost 0 bases, with 6 bases between them. CDR3 sequence reads: CSVEADSYEQYF. In nucleotides, the CDR3 is TGCAGCGTTGAGGCAGACTCCTACGAGCAGTACTTC.

This clonotype was found many times. The chain joins TRBV28 to TRBJ2-3; perhaps TRBD2 as D (5 bases). The CDR3 consists of 14 residues. V dropped 6 bases and J dropped 3 bases, with 13 bases sitting between them. Germline V gene sequence: CDR1 MDHEN, CDR2 SYDVKM. This CDR3 reads CASSRGIGTDTQYF. The CDR3 region has the DNA TGTGCCAGCAGCCGGGGAATTGGGACAGATACGCAGTATTTT.

This clonotype was seen ten or more times. The chain recombines TRBV29-1 with TRBJ2-1, with 11 bases that match TRBD2. The germline V gene encodes CDR1 SQVTM and CDR2 ANQGSEA. V shed 4 bases, J shed 8 bases, and the junction held 16 bases outside the gene matches. The CDR3 contains 17 residues. In nucleotides, the CDR3 is TGCAGCGTTGGGGCTACTAGCGGGAGCCAACTCCATGATGAGCAGTTCTTC. This gives the protein CSVGATSGSQLHDEQFF.

The rearrangement joins TRBV27 to TRBJ1-2; 12 bases agree with TRBD1. CDR1 and CDR2 from the germline V gene are MNHEY and SMNVEV (reference sequence). CDR3 length equals 16 residues. V lost 2 bases, J lost 4 bases, and 5 bases stayed unmatched. The DNA for the CDR3 is TGTGCCAGCAGTTTAAGGGACAGGGGGCTTGTCTATGGCTACACCTTC. Amino acid sequence: CASSLRDRGLVYGYTF.

This clonotype showed up just a few times. CDR3 nucleotide sequence: TGTGCCAGCAGTGGTAACCAAGCCCCTAGCACAGATACGCAGTATTTT. Amino acids: CASSGNQAPSTDTQYF. This chain links TRBV7-3 with TRBJ2-3, with D unclear. Looked up from germline, CDR1 is SGHTA and CDR2 is FQGTGA. This CDR3 region has 16 residues. With 6 bases removed from V and 0 bases from J, the gap between germline ends came to 16 bases.

The rearrangement uses TRBV9 and TRBJ2-3; 10 nucleotides align to TRBD1. CDR3 size: 16 residues. Germline CDR1 and CDR2: SGDLS and YYNGEE. V shed 4 bases, J shed 3 bases, and the junction held 8 bases outside the gene matches. The CDR3 DNA follows: TGTGCCAGCAGCTCACCGCGACAGGGGGCGACAGATACGCAGTATTTT. Translating gives CASSSPRQGATDTQYF.

The chain has TRBV12-3 or TRBV12-4 and TRBJ2-7; 12 bases match TRBD2. This CDR3 has 17 amino acids. V dropped 6 bases and J dropped 2; count of bases not matched to a gene: 11. In nucleotides, the CDR3 is TGTGCCAGCAGCGGACTAGCGGGATCGGATAGCCCCTACGAGCAGTACTTC. Encoded protein: CASSGLAGSDSPYEQYF.

This clonotype was counted many times. The V call is TRBV29-1, the J call TRBJ1-2; D is unresolved. This CDR3 is 13 amino acids long. The germline gives CDR1 SQVTM, CDR2 ANQGSEA. The V end was cut by 4 bases, the J end by 0 bases, with 9 bases between. The chain's CDR3 is CSVVPPANYGYTF. The CDR3 bases are TGCAGCGTTGTTCCGCCCGCTAACTATGGCTACACCTTC.

Only a few counts were recorded for this clonotype. The chain combines TRBV4-1 with TRBJ2-1, with D perhaps TRBD1 or TRBD2 (5 bases each). V gave up 0 bases and J gave up 8 bases, with 23 bases separating them. Germline CDR1 reads MGHRA; CDR2 reads YSYEKL. The CDR3 consists of 18 residues. In DNA form, the CDR3 reads TGCGCCAGCAGCCAAGACAACCGAGGGGAGTTTTGGGTGGATGAGCAGTTCTTC. It yields the protein CASSQDNRGEFWVDEQFF.

The chain links TRBV27 to TRBJ2-7; maybe TRBD2 (6 bases). The CDR3 spans 14 residues. Trimming took off 6 bases at V and 6 bases at J, with 18 bases between the two ends. Germline V gene data show CDR1 as MNHEY and CDR2 as SMNVEV (reference sequence). The chain's CDR3 is CASRSLGVGGEQYF. CDR3 nucleotide sequence: TGTGCCAGCAGATCGCTAGGGGTGGGAGGCGAGCAGTACTTC.

The genes are TRBV29-1 and TRBJ2-1; no reliable D call. Trimming pared 3 bases from V and 10 bases from J, leaving 4 bases between. Germline V gives CDR1 SQVTM, CDR2 ANQGSEA. This CDR3 spans 9 amino acids. As DNA, the CDR3 is TGCAGCGTTGATCCGGAGCAGTTCTTC. Its translation: CSVDPEQFF.

The chain joins TRBV29-1 to TRBJ2-7; TRBD1 matches at 9 bases. The V and J ends lost 7 bases and 3 bases, in that order; junction bases with no gene match: 13. The CDR3 is 15 residues long. CDR1 and CDR2 (germline): SQVTM, ANQGSEA. CDR3 loop: CSARLPGQGHYEQYF. Here the CDR3 DNA reads TGCAGCGCTAGACTCCCGGGACAGGGACACTACGAGCAGTACTTC.

This clonotype was counted between two and nine times. CDR3 DNA sequence: TGTGCCAGCAGCGTAGCTGTCTCTAGCGACACAGATACGCAGTATTTT. This translates into CASSVAVSSDTDTQYF. The chain joins TRBV9 to TRBJ2-3; weak D call: TRBD2 (6 bases). V gave up 0 bases and J gave up 2 bases, with 13 bases separating them. Germline V gives CDR1 SGDLS, CDR2 YYNGEE. The CDR3 length is 16 residues.

In this sample, this clonotype turned up a few times. J is TRBJ1-1 and V is TRBV4-1; unclear D gene. V was shortened by 0 bases and J by 2 bases, with 10 bases between the two germline ends. The CDR3 is 15 amino acids. CDR1 is MGHRA and CDR2 is YSYEKL in the germline V gene. CDR3 nucleotide sequence: TGCGCCAGCAGCCAAGAGGCCCCGGGTAACACTGAAGCTTTCTTT. It translates to CASSQEAPGNTEAFF.

This chain joins TRBV3-1 and TRBJ2-3, with TRBD2 matching 10 bases. V lost 3 bases, J lost 2 bases, and 8 bases stayed unmatched. The CDR3 is made up of 17 amino acids. Germline loops: CDR1 LGHDT, CDR2 YNNKEL (reference sequence). This CDR3 reads CASSHDLAGEVTDTQYF. CDR3 bases: TGTGCCAGCAGCCATGACCTAGCGGGAGAGGTCACAGATACGCAGTATTTT.

The chain has TRBV6-1 and TRBJ2-7; 9 nucleotides agree with TRBD1. Germline CDR1 is MNHNS and CDR2 is SASEGT. This CDR3 is 13 amino acids long. CDR3 nucleotides: TGTGCATCTTGGGACAGGGACTCCTACGAGCAGTACTTC. It codes for CASWDRDSYEQYF.

The CDR3 coding sequence is TGCAGCGTTGGGGATGGGACTTGGTACGAGCAGTACTTC. It specifies CSVGDGTWYEQYF. The rearrangement joins TRBV29-1 to TRBJ2-7, with D tentatively TRBD2 (6 bases). CDR3 size: 13 residues. Germline-derived CDR1 and CDR2 are SQVTM and ANQGSEA. V was shortened by 4 bases and J by 4 bases, with 14 bases between the two germline ends.

The chain combines TRBV12-3 or TRBV12-4 with TRBJ2-1; D might be TRBD2 (5 bases). Trimming pared 4 bases from V and 13 bases from J, leaving 11 bases between. The CDR3 spans 11 residues. CDR3 DNA: TGTGCCAGCAGTTCCCCGGGGATTCAGTTCTTC. Encoded protein: CASSSPGIQFF.

In its sample, this clonotype was seen a few times. J is TRBJ2-6 and V is TRBV4-3; D is uncertain. CDR1 is LGHNA, CDR2 YSLEER, per germline. The CDR3 runs 16 residues. Trimming took off 4 bases at V and 1 base at J, with 11 bases between the two ends. This chain's CDR3 is CASSPSRMSGANVLTF. In nucleotides, the CDR3 is TGCGCCAGCAGCCCTTCAAGGATGTCTGGGGCCAACGTCCTGACTTTC.